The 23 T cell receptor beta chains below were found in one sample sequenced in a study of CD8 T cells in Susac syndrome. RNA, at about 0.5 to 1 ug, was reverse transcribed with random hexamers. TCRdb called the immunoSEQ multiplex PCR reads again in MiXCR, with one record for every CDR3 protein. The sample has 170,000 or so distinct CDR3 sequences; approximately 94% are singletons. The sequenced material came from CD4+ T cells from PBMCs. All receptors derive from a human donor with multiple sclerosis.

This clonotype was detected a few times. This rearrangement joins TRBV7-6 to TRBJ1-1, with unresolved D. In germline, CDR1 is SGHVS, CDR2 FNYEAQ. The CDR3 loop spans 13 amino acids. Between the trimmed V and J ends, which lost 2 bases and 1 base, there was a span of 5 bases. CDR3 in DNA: TGTGCCAGCAGCTTAAACCAGAACACTGAAGCTTTCTTT. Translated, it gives CASSLNQNTEAFF.

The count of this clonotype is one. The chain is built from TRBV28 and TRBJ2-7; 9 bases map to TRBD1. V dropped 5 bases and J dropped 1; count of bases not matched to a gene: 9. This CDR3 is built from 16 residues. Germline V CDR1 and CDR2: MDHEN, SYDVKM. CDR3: CASSPRAGTGSYEQYF. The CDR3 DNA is TGTGCCAGCAGTCCGCGGGCCGGGACAGGGTCCTACGAGCAGTACTTC.

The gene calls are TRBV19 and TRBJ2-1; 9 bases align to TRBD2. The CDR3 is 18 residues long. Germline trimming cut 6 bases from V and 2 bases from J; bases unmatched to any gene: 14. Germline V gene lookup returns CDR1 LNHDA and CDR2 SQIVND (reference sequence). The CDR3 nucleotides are TGTGCCAGTAGCCCGACTAGCGGAGGTGGAGACACCTACAATGAGCAGTTCTTC. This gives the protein CASSPTSGGGDTYNEQFF.

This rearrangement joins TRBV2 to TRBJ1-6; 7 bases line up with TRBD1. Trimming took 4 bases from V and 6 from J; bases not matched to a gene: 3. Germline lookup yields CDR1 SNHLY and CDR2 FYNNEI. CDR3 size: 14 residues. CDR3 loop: CASSGQGRNSPLHF. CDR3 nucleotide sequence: TGTGCCAGCAGTGGACAGGGCCGTAATTCACCCCTCCACTTT.

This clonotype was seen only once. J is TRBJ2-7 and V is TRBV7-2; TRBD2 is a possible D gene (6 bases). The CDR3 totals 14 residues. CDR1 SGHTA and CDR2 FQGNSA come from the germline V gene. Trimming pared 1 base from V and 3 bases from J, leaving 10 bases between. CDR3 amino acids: CASSLGDWNYEQYF. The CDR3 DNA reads TGTGCCAGCAGCTTAGGGGACTGGAACTACGAGCAGTACTTC.

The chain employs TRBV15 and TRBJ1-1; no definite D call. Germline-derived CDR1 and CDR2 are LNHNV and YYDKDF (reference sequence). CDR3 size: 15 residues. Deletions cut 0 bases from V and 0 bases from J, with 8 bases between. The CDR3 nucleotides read TGTGCCACCAGCAGAGAATCGCGAATGAACACTGAAGCTTTCTTT. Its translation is CATSRESRMNTEAFF.

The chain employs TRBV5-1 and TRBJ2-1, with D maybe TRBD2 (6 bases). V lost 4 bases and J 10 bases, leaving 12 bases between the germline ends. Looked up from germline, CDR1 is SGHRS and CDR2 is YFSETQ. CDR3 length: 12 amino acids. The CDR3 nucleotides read TGCGCCAGCAGCGTGCGGGGTGGAGAGCAGTTCTTC. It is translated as CASSVRGGEQFF.

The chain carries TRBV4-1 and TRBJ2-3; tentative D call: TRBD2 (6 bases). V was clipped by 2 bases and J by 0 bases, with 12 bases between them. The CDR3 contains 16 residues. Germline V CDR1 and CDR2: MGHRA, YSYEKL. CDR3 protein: CASSQPGTRSTDTQYF. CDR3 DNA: TGCGCCAGCAGCCAACCCGGGACTCGCAGCACAGATACGCAGTATTTT.

This chain's CDR3 is CAGSGLIPGELFF. The CDR3 DNA reads as TGTGCCGGTTCGGGACTTATCCCCGGGGAGCTGTTTTTT. The V call is TRBV2, the J call TRBJ2-2; tentatively, D is TRBD2 (6 bases). Germline assignment: CDR1 SNHLY and CDR2 FYNNEI. CDR3 length: 13 amino acids. The germline V and J ends were trimmed by 11 bases and 6 bases, with 16 bases remaining between them. Full variable domain (missing parts from reference TRBV2 and TRBJ2-2): EPEVTQTPSHQVTQMGQEVILRCVPISNHLYFYWYRQILGQKVEFLVSFYNNEISEKSEIFDDQFSVERPDGSNFTLKIRSTKLEDSAMYFCAGSGLIPGELFFGEGSRLTVL.

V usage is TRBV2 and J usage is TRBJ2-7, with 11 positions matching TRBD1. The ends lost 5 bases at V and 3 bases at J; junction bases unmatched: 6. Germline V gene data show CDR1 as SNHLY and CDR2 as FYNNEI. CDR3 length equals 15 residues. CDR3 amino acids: CASSLRGTGGYEQYF. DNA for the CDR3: TGTGCCAGCAGTCTGCGCGGGACAGGGGGCTACGAGCAGTACTTC.

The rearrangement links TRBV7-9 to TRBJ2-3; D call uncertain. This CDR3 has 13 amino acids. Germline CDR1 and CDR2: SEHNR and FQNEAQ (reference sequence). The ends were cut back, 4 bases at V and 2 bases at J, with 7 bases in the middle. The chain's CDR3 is CASSYIHTDTQYF. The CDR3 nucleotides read TGTGCCAGCAGCTACATACACACAGATACGCAGTATTTT.

The CDR3 DNA follows: TGCAGTGCTTCGCGAGGACAGGGCAAAAACATTCAGTACTTC. It specifies CSASRGQGKNIQYF. The chain is built from TRBV20-1 and TRBJ2-4; 8 bases line up with TRBD1. Looked up from germline, CDR1 is DFQATT and CDR2 is SNEGSKA (reference sequence). This CDR3 has 14 amino acids. V lost 5 bases, J lost 3 bases, and 6 bases stayed unmatched.

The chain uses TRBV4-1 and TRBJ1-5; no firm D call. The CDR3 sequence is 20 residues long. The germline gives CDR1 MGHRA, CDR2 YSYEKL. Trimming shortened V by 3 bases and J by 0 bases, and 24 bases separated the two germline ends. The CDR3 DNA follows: TGCGCCAGCAGCCAGCTACCATTCGGGCCCTCGGCATATAGCAATCAGCCCCAGCATTTT. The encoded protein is CASSQLPFGPSAYSNQPQHF.

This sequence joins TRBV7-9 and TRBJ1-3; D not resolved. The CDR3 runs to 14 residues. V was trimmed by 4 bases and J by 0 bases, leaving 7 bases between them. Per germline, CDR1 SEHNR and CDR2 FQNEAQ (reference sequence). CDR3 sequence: CASSSGISGNTIYF. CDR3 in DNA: TGTGCCAGCAGCTCCGGGATCTCTGGAAACACCATATATTTT.

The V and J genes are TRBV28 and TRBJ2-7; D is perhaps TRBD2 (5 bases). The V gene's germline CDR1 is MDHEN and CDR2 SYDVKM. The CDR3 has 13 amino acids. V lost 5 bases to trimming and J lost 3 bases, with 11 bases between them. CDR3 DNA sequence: TGTGCCAGCAGTAAGCCGAGGGTCTACGAGCAGTACTTC. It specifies CASSKPRVYEQYF.

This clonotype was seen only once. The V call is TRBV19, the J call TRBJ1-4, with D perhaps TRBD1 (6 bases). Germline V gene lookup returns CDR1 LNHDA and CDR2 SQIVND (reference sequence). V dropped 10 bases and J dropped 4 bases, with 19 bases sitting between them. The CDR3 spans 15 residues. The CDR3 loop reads CATDSPGGGNEKLFF. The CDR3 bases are TGTGCCACCGACAGCCCCGGGGGCGGTAATGAAAAACTGTTTTTT.

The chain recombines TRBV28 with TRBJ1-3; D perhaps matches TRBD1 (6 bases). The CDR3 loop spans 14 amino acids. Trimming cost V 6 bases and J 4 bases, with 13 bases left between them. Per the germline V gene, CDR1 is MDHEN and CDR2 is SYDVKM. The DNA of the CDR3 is TGTGCCAGCAGCCGAGGGGGATACGGAAACACCATATATTTT. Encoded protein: CASSRGGYGNTIYF.

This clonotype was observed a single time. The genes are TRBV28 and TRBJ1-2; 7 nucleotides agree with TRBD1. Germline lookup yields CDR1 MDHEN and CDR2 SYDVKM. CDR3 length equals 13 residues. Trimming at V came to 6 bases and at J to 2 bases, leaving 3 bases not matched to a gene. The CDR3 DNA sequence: TGTGCCAGCAGAACAGGGGACAACTATGGCTACACCTTC. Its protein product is CASRTGDNYGYTF.

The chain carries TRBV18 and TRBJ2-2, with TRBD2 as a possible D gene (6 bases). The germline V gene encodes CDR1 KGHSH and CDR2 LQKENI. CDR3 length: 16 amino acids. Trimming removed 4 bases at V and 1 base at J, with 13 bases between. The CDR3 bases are TGTGCCAGCTCACGACCGGGACTGTTGAACACCGGGGAGCTGTTTTTT. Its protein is CASSRPGLLNTGELFF.

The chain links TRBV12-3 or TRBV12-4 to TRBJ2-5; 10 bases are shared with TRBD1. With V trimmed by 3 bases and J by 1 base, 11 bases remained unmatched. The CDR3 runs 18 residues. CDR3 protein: CASSLGPGTGVLQETQYF. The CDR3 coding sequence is TGTGCCAGCAGTTTGGGTCCCGGGACAGGGGTCCTCCAAGAGACCCAGTACTTC.

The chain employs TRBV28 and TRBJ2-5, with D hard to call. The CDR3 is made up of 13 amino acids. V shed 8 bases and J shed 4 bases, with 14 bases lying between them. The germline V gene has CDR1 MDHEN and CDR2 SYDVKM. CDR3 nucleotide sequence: TGTGCCAGCGGAACGGCAGCCCCAGAGACCCAGTACTTC. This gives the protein CASGTAAPETQYF.

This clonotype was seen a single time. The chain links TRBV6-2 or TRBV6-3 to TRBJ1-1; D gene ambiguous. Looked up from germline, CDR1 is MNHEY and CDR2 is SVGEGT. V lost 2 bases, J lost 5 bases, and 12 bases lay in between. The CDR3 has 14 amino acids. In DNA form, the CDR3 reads TGTGCCAGCAGTTACGGTGGACTAATAACTGAAGCTTTCTTT. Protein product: CASSYGGLITEAFF.

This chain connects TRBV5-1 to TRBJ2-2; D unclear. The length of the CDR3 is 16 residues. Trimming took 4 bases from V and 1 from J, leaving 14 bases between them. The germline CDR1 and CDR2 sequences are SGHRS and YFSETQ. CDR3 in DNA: TGCGCCAGCAGCCCCCAAGTGGGGAAGAACACCGGGGAGCTGTTTTTT. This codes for CASSPQVGKNTGELFF.